The 19 T cell receptor beta chains reported below all come from one sample, sequenced in a study of beta chain features in type 1 diabetes. The study, taken as a whole, reports: Shortening that was moderate but significant affected the TCRB CDR3s of Type 1 diabetes patients in all four CD4+ subsets.

Their antigens remain unidentified. As every portion of the isolated RNA was reverse transcribed, the sequencing read expressed TCRB transcripts. Method: immunoSEQ multiplex PCR; TCRdb's copy keeps in-frame clones and lacks some. Among roughly 70,000 clones listed, approximately 50% were seen once. Input material: central memory CD4+ T cells from blood. The receptor source for this set is a young man with type 1 diabetes.

This clone was counted between two and nine times. The V and J genes are TRBV30 and TRBJ1-2, with 7 bases aligning to TRBD1. CDR1 and CDR2 from the germline V gene are GTSNPN and SVGIG (reference sequence). The CDR3 length is 11 residues. The V gene end was trimmed by 5 bases and the J gene end by 3 bases; junction bases not matched to a gene: 0. CDR3 region: CAWGTDYGYTF. CDR3 nucleotides: TGTGCCTGGGGGACAGACTATGGCTACACCTTC.

The chain carries TRBV2 and TRBJ2-7; the D gene is possibly TRBD1 (5 bases). The CDR3 extends over 12 amino acids. From germline, CDR1 is SNHLY and CDR2 FYNNEI. V lost 7 bases and J lost 3, with 10 bases in between. The CDR3 coding sequence is TGTGCCAGCACGGCAGGGAACTACGAGCAGTACTTC. This encodes CASTAGNYEQYF.

The CDR3 sequence: CASSTDGVNTEAFF. Here the CDR3 DNA reads TGTGCCAGCTCAACCGACGGGGTTAACACTGAAGCTTTCTTT. The chain links TRBV18 to TRBJ1-1; D gene uncertain. The germline CDR1 and CDR2 sequences are KGHSH and LQKENI. Trimming left V 5 bases short and J 2 bases short, with 12 bases between. The CDR3 is 14 residues long.

The chain links TRBV6-5 to TRBJ2-1, with 7 bases aligning to TRBD2. With V trimmed by 8 bases and J by 5 bases, 6 bases remained unmatched. This CDR3 is 13 amino acids long. CDR1 is MNHEY, CDR2 SVGAGI, per germline. The CDR3 DNA sequence: TGTGCCAGCGAGAAAGCGGGGAACAATGAGCAGTTCTTC. Translation: CASEKAGNNEQFF.

V is TRBV5-4 and J is TRBJ2-7; 8 positions match TRBD1. With V trimmed by 4 bases and J by 3 bases, 3 bases remained unmatched. Germline V lookup: CDR1 SGHNT, CDR2 YYREEE (reference sequence). The CDR3 spans 13 residues. The chain's CDR3 is CASSKTGVYEQYF. CDR3 coding DNA: TGTGCCAGCAGCAAGACAGGGGTCTACGAGCAGTACTTC.

This clone was observed once. This chain uses TRBV6-1 with TRBJ1-1; no definite D call. V lost 8 bases to trimming and J lost 3 bases, with 13 bases between them. This CDR3 is 13 amino acids long. Germline CDR1 MNHNS, CDR2 SASEGT. CDR3 in amino acids: CASSRVEDTEAFF. In nucleotides, the CDR3 is TGTGCCAGCTCGAGGGTCGAGGACACTGAAGCTTTCTTT.

The chain employs TRBV6-6 and TRBJ1-4; 9 bases align to TRBD1. Germline trimming cut 0 bases from V and 10 bases from J; bases unmatched to any gene: 6. The germline gives CDR1 MNHNY, CDR2 SVGAGI (reference sequence). The CDR3 totals 15 residues. Written as DNA, the CDR3 is TGTGCCAGCAGTTACTCGGGACAGGGTTGGGGAAAACTGTTTTTT. It specifies CASSYSGQGWGKLFF.

This clone was recorded a few times. This rearrangement joins TRBV19 to TRBJ1-1; D gene unclear. Germline CDR1 and CDR2: LNHDA and SQIVND (reference sequence). The CDR3 contains 11 residues. V shed 7 bases and J shed 6 bases, with 9 bases lying between them. CDR3 amino acids: CASISRAEAFF. CDR3 bases: TGTGCCAGTATCTCCCGTGCTGAAGCTTTCTTT.

This clone occurred a few times. The rearrangement uses TRBV5-4 and TRBJ2-3, with D perhaps TRBD2 (6 bases). The CDR3 consists of 16 residues. Germline V CDR1 and CDR2: SGHNT, YYREEE (reference sequence). V was cut by 1 base and J by 2 bases, with 14 bases left in between. The DNA for the CDR3 is TGTGCCAGCAGCTTGACGGTCGGAGGGGTCACAGATACGCAGTATTTT. Amino acids: CASSLTVGGVTDTQYF.

V and J are TRBV6-1 and TRBJ1-5; 7 positions agree with TRBD1. Germline loops: CDR1 MNHNS, CDR2 SASEGT. This CDR3 has 15 residues. V was clipped by 4 bases and J by 1 base; unmatched bases: 4. The chain's CDR3 is CASSGTGPSNQPQHF. CDR3 in DNA: TGTGCCAGCAGTGGGACAGGACCGAGCAATCAGCCCCAGCATTTT.

The rearrangement links TRBV9 to TRBJ1-1, with 7 nucleotides matching TRBD1. This CDR3 is built from 16 residues. The germline CDR1 and CDR2 sequences are SGDLS and YYNGEE. Unmatched junction bases numbered 18, after V lost 1 base and J lost 12 bases. This CDR3 is CASSVLELITGEETFF. The DNA for the CDR3 is TGTGCCAGCAGCGTATTAGAGCTAATTACAGGGGAGGAGACTTTCTTT.

This CDR3 is CASSKQRDSNQPQHF. The CDR3 DNA reads as TGTGCCAGCAGTAAACAACGGGATAGCAATCAGCCCCAGCATTTT. The chain employs TRBV27 and TRBJ1-5; D is uncertain. CDR3 size: 15 residues. V lost 5 bases and J 0 bases, leaving 11 bases between the germline ends. The V gene's germline CDR1 is MNHEY and CDR2 SMNVEV (reference sequence).

This clone was detected a few times. V gene TRBV6-1 combines with J gene TRBJ2-1; D not resolved. CDR1 and CDR2 from the germline V gene are MNHNS and SASEGT. The CDR3 sequence is 12 residues long. V lost 7 bases, J lost 6 bases, and 10 bases lay in between. For the CDR3, the DNA is TGTGCCAGCAACGCCCCCAGCAATGAGCAGTTCTTC. This gives the protein CASNAPSNEQFF.

The V and J genes are TRBV11-2 and TRBJ2-3, with 11 positions matching TRBD2. Looked up from germline, CDR1 is SGHAT and CDR2 is FQNNGV. The trim removed 3 bases at V and 6 bases at J, leaving 8 bases unmatched. This CDR3 contains 16 residues. CDR3 nucleotides: TGTGCCAGCAGCTTCTTAGCGGGAGGGCGGGCGGATACGCAGTATTTT. This codes for CASSFLAGGRADTQYF.

This chain joins TRBV7-9 and TRBJ1-2, with a possible D match to TRBD1 (5 bases). Trimming took 5 bases from V and 7 from J, leaving 11 bases between them. The CDR3 extends over 12 amino acids. Germline V gives CDR1 SEHNR, CDR2 FQNEAQ (reference sequence). The CDR3: CASSPNQGGYTF. The DNA for the CDR3 is TGTGCCAGCAGCCCAAACCAGGGTGGCTACACCTTC.

V usage is TRBV7-2 and J usage is TRBJ2-3; D gene uncertain. Germline V lookup: CDR1 SGHTA, CDR2 FQGNSA. The CDR3 consists of 16 residues. With 1 base removed from V and 1 base from J, the gap between germline ends came to 12 bases. The CDR3 spells CASSLGATRGTDTQYF. For the CDR3, the DNA is TGTGCCAGCAGCTTAGGGGCTACCCGTGGCACAGATACGCAGTATTTT.

CDR3 coding DNA: TGTGCCAGCAGAAAGACAGACACTGAAGCTTTCTTT. Translating gives CASRKTDTEAFF. V and J are TRBV6-1 and TRBJ1-1; the D gene is possibly TRBD1 (5 bases). V dropped 6 bases and J dropped 3 bases, with 8 bases sitting between them. CDR3 length: 12 amino acids. Per germline, CDR1 MNHNS and CDR2 SASEGT.

The V call is TRBV6-5, the J call TRBJ1-1; possibly TRBD1 for D (5 bases). CDR1 is MNHEY, CDR2 SVGAGI, per germline. With 2 bases removed from V and 8 bases from J, the gap between germline ends came to 12 bases. The CDR3 totals 13 residues. CDR3 protein: CASSYGRQSEAFF. CDR3 nucleotides: TGTGCCAGCAGTTACGGTAGACAGAGCGAAGCTTTCTTT.

The chain uses TRBV5-1 and TRBJ2-2; D is perhaps TRBD1 (7 bases). The CDR3 sequence is 16 residues long. Germline V gives CDR1 SGHRS, CDR2 YFSETQ. Deletions cut 4 bases from V and 1 base from J, with 14 bases between. The DNA of the CDR3 is TGCGCCAGCAGCCCTCAGGGGGGCGGGAACACCGGGGAGCTGTTTTTT. It encodes CASSPQGGGNTGELFF.